The next 22 T cell receptor beta chains were all read from a single sample in a study of CD8 T cells in ankylosing spondylitis. General observations from the study: Characteristic, it appeared, of ankylosing spondylitis blood was a TCR beta motif of roughly eight highly homologous variants.

Antigen specificity for these receptors is unknown. TCRdb ran MiXCR on the 5' RACE reads and lists one entry per CDR3 protein. The table includes more than 650,000 distinct CDR3 sequences, approximately 12% detected once. Sequences were obtained from blood, either unsorted or a sorted T cell fraction (not recorded which). These receptor sequences come from a male donor with ankylosing spondylitis.

The gene calls are TRBV3-1 and TRBJ2-3, with D tentatively TRBD2 (5 bases). CDR3 length: 17 amino acids. Germline V lookup: CDR1 LGHDT, CDR2 YNNKEL (reference sequence). The ends were cut back, 5 bases at V and 5 bases at J, with 23 bases in the middle. CDR3 coding DNA: TGTGCCAGCAGCAAATCAGTGAGACGGGGATATGTAGATACGCAGTATTTT. It encodes CASSKSVRRGYVDTQYF.

This clonotype was counted only a few times. The J gene is TRBJ2-1, the V gene TRBV7-3, with 7 bases lining up with TRBD1. This CDR3 comprises 15 residues. The junction had 7 bases not matched to a gene; V was cut back by 6 bases and J by 2 bases. Germline CDR1 is SGHTA and CDR2 is FQGTGA. CDR3 protein: CASSPGQATYNEQFF. The CDR3 nucleotides read TGTGCCAGCAGTCCCGGACAGGCTACCTACAATGAGCAGTTCTTC.

This chain uses TRBV30 with TRBJ2-7; either TRBD1 or TRBD2 may fit D (6 bases each). The V gene's germline CDR1 is GTSNPN and CDR2 SVGIG (reference sequence). The CDR3 is 14 residues long. The V and J ends lost 1 base and 2 bases respectively, with 12 bases between them. The DNA of the CDR3 is TGTGCCTGGAGTGGGGGGGCGATTGCCTACGAGCAGTACTTC. As protein: CAWSGGAIAYEQYF.

In its sample, this clonotype was seen a few times. This chain connects TRBV20-1 to TRBJ2-5; D is perhaps TRBD1 or TRBD2 (5 bases each). Germline values: CDR1 DFQATT, CDR2 SNEGSKA (reference sequence). CDR3 size: 14 residues. V lost 5 bases to trimming and J lost 5 bases, with 18 bases between them. In DNA, the CDR3 is TGCAGTGCTCGACAATGGGTCAGGGAGGAGACCCAGTACTTC. Protein product: CSARQWVREETQYF.

The chain combines TRBV5-5 with TRBJ2-6; D remains ambiguous. The germline gives CDR1 SGHKS, CDR2 YYEKEE (reference sequence). V lost 1 base, J lost 2 bases, and 4 bases lay in between. CDR3 length: 14 amino acids. The CDR3 DNA sequence: TGTGCCAGCAGCTTGCTCCCTGGGGCCAACGTCCTGACTTTC. It encodes CASSLLPGANVLTF.

This clonotype has ten or more counts. This rearrangement joins TRBV3-1 to TRBJ2-7, with 9 bases aligning to TRBD2. V shed 4 bases and J 0 bases; nucleotides not matched to a gene: 1. The germline CDR1 and CDR2 sequences are LGHDT and YNNKEL (reference sequence). CDR3 length: 14 residues. The CDR3 DNA reads as TGTGCCAGCAGCCCTAGCGGGGCCTCCTACGAGCAGTACTTC. It encodes CASSPSGASYEQYF.

This clonotype has at least ten counts. CDR3 in amino acids: CSIGRNTEAFF. The CDR3 nucleotides read TGCAGCATTGGGAGAAACACTGAAGCTTTCTTT. The gene calls are TRBV29-1 and TRBJ1-1, with D hard to call. CDR3 size: 11 residues. V lost 8 bases and J 2 bases, leaving 9 bases between the germline ends. Germline lookup yields CDR1 SQVTM and CDR2 ANQGSEA.

This clonotype occurred a few times. The rearrangement uses TRBV5-5 and TRBJ1-5; D gene unclear. Germline loops: CDR1 SGHKS, CDR2 YYEKEE (reference sequence). The CDR3 extends over 17 amino acids. Trimming cost V 0 bases and J 1 base, with 14 bases left between them. The CDR3 protein is CASSLAQARGSNQPQHF. In DNA form, the CDR3 reads TGTGCCAGCAGCTTGGCGCAGGCCCGAGGGAGCAATCAGCCCCAGCATTTT.

The rearrangement links TRBV11-2 to TRBJ2-7, with a weak D call TRBD1 (5 bases). Per germline, CDR1 SGHAT and CDR2 FQNNGV. Trimming removed 3 bases at V and 6 bases at J, with 15 bases between. The CDR3 sequence is 14 residues long. This CDR3 reads CASSFGVNGAEQYF. The DNA for the CDR3 is TGTGCCAGCAGCTTTGGGGTAAATGGGGCCGAGCAGTACTTC. The complete variable domain, with remaining parts taken from reference TRBV11-2 and TRBJ2-7, reads EAGVAQSPRYKIIEKRQSVAFWCNPISGHATLYWYQQILGQGPKLLIQFQNNGVVDDSQLPKDRFSAERLKGVDSTLKIQPAKLEDSAVYLCASSFGVNGAEQYFGPGTRLTVT.

V and J are TRBV20-1 and TRBJ2-5; D might be TRBD1 or TRBD2, each matching 5 bases. CDR1 and CDR2 from the germline V gene are DFQATT and SNEGSKA (reference sequence). The CDR3 is 15 amino acids. V was pared by 5 bases and J by 4 bases, with 20 bases between. This CDR3 is CSARVRGGYGETQYF. The CDR3 DNA reads TGCAGTGCTCGAGTCCGTGGGGGATACGGAGAGACCCAGTACTTC.

This clonotype showed up just a few times. The chain recombines TRBV28 with TRBJ1-2; 8 positions agree with TRBD1. Per germline, CDR1 MDHEN and CDR2 SYDVKM. V lost 3 bases to trimming and J lost 4 bases; unmatched junction nucleotides: 7. The CDR3 is made up of 15 amino acids. CDR3 loop: CASSFSTGASYGYTF. As DNA, the CDR3 is TGTGCCAGCAGTTTCTCGACAGGGGCCTCCTATGGCTACACCTTC.

This clonotype was seen a handful of times. This sequence joins TRBV9 and TRBJ1-6; D remains ambiguous. The CDR3 consists of 14 residues. Trimming took 2 bases from V and 7 from J, leaving 10 bases between them. Germline values: CDR1 SGDLS, CDR2 YYNGEE. CDR3 loop: CASSVVDQNSPLHF. Written as DNA, the CDR3 is TGTGCCAGCAGCGTTGTAGATCAGAATTCACCCCTCCACTTT.

This clonotype has just one count. The rearrangement joins TRBV6-2 or TRBV6-3 to TRBJ2-7, with 11 nucleotides matching TRBD2. Germline CDR1 is MNHEY and CDR2 is SVGEGT. Trimming removed 4 bases from V and 3 bases from J; junction bases left unmatched: 8. The CDR3 runs to 16 residues. CDR3 sequence (DNA): TGTGCCAGCAGTTGGGGCACTAGCGGGGGAATCTACGAGCAGTACTTC. It is translated as CASSWGTSGGIYEQYF.

This clonotype was detected only a few times. The V gene is TRBV6-2 or TRBV6-3, the J gene TRBJ1-5; D is unclear. The CDR3 has 12 amino acids. V shed 5 bases and J shed 11 bases, with 13 bases lying between them. In germline, CDR1 is MNHEY, CDR2 SVGEGT. Here the CDR3 reads CASSLRWEAQHF. Here the CDR3 DNA reads TGTGCCAGCAGTCTACGGTGGGAAGCCCAGCATTTT.

The V gene is TRBV6-2 or TRBV6-3, the J gene TRBJ2-4; 10 bases are shared with TRBD2. The J segment lost 7 bases and the V segment lost 3 bases, leaving 12 bases of the junction unmatched. Germline CDR1 and CDR2: MNHEY and SVGEGT. The CDR3 is 17 residues long. The CDR3 DNA reads TGTGCCAGCAGTTATCGTCTAGCGGGAGCCCCGCAGAACATTCAGTACTTC. This sequence encodes CASSYRLAGAPQNIQYF.

The chain links TRBV10-3 to TRBJ2-3, with D possibly TRBD2 on 6 matching bases. The germline CDR1 and CDR2 sequences are ENHRY and SYGVKD. Trimming took 7 bases from V and 2 from J, leaving 13 bases between them. This CDR3 region has 14 residues. The CDR3 protein is CAITATSNTDTQYF. The CDR3 DNA follows: TGTGCCATCACTGCAACTAGCAACACAGATACGCAGTATTTT.

The chain carries TRBV9 and TRBJ1-3; no clear D gene. Germline V gene sequence: CDR1 SGDLS, CDR2 YYNGEE. The CDR3 runs to 16 residues. Trimming removed 4 bases from V and 3 bases from J, with 17 bases in between. CDR3 loop: CASSSHPRVDGNTIYF. The CDR3 nucleotides are TGTGCCAGCAGCTCCCATCCAAGGGTAGATGGAAACACCATATATTTT.

The chain joins TRBV5-1 to TRBJ2-1; 10 nucleotides align to TRBD2. CDR1 is SGHRS, CDR2 YFSETQ, per germline. This CDR3 comprises 17 residues. V was pared by 4 bases and J by 0 bases, with 7 bases of the junction left unmatched. The CDR3 is CASSKRTSGSSYNEQFF. The CDR3 bases are TGCGCCAGCAGCAAAAGGACTAGCGGAAGCTCCTACAATGAGCAGTTCTTC. Supplemented by reference TRBV5-1 and TRBJ2-1, the full variable domain reads KAGVTQTPRYLIKTRGQQVTLSCSPISGHRSVSWYQQTPGQGLQFLFEYFSETQRNKGNFPGRFSGRQFSNSRSEMNVSTLELGDSALYLCASSKRTSGSSYNEQFFGPGTRLTVL.

This clonotype was seen many times. The chain couples TRBV20-1 to TRBJ1-1, with no clear D. Trimming left V 5 bases short and J 1 base short, with 8 bases between. From germline, CDR1 is DFQATT and CDR2 SNEGSKA (reference sequence). The CDR3 runs 12 residues. The CDR3 loop is CSAPPRNTEAFF. CDR3 DNA: TGCAGTGCTCCACCAAGGAACACTGAAGCTTTCTTT.

This clonotype has a handful of counts. The junction departs from germline at one end; a sequencing error may be responsible. The V call is TRBV12-3 or TRBV12-4, the J call TRBJ2-7; D is perhaps TRBD1 (6 bases). The CDR3 has 12 residues. The CDR3 DNA is TGTGCCAGCAAGCACCCCGGGACACCCGATCACTTC. Translated: CASKHPGTPDHF.

This clonotype has just a few counts. The chain is built from TRBV9 and TRBJ2-7, with D tentatively TRBD1 (6 bases). The CDR3 length is 15 residues. The V and J ends lost 0 bases and 5 bases respectively, with 15 bases between them. Germline V gene lookup returns CDR1 SGDLS and CDR2 YYNGEE. CDR3 coding DNA: TGTGCCAGCAGCGTAGCTACAGGGATGGGCGACGAGCAGTACTTC. Translation gives CASSVATGMGDEQYF.

The rearrangement links TRBV2 to TRBJ2-5; no clear D gene. The CDR3 is 13 amino acids. Looked up from germline, CDR1 is SNHLY and CDR2 is FYNNEI. The germline V and J ends were trimmed by 3 bases and 1 base, with 6 bases remaining between them. The CDR3 spells CASSDDTQETQYF. In nucleotides, the CDR3 is TGTGCCAGCAGTGACGACACCCAAGAGACCCAGTACTTC.